A selection of T cell receptor beta chains follows, all from one sample in a study of identifying expanded T cells in peripheral blood. Only in-frame clones appear in the TCRdb table, and some are missing; sequencing was by immunoSEQ multiplex PCR. The sample contains approximately 100,000 clones, around 90% of which appear only once. The material sequenced was blood. These receptor sequences come from a person aged 18 to 75 in good health. Each CDR3 is given with its conserved first and last residue. The D gene is left open where the match is weak. Rows give clone size only sometimes, using once, few, many, or a class for an expanded clone.

-	-	TRBJ2-7	TRBV7-2	CASSSTGFSYEQYF	TGTGCCAGCAGCTCTACGGGATTCTCCTACGAGCAGTACTTC
TRBD1	-	TRBJ2-5	TRBV11-2	CASSRTGGETQYF	TGTGCCAGCTCAAGGACAGGAGGAGAGACCCAGTACTTC
-	few	TRBJ2-7	TRBV11-2	CASSLDRGFGEQYF	TGTGCCAGCAGCTTAGACAGGGGTTTCGGCGAGCAGTACTTC
-	-	TRBJ2-7	TRBV11-2	CATLAGGDYEQYF	TGTGCTACTCTCGCCGGGGGAGACTACGAGCAGTACTTC
TRBD1	-	TRBJ2-5	TRBV5-6	CASSYGHTGTVLTQYF	TGTGCCAGCAGCTACGGACATACCGGGACAGTGTTGACCCAGTACTTC
-	-	TRBJ2-5	TRBV7-2	CASSLSAQLRETQYF	TGTGCCAGCAGCTTATCTGCACAGCTTAGGGAGACCCAGTACTTC
TRBD1	-	TRBJ1-4	TRBV7-2	CASSRSTGTVNEKLFF	TGTGCCAGCAGCCGTTCCACCGGGACAGTTAATGAAAAACTGTTTTTT
-	-	TRBJ1-2	TRBV7-2	CASSLAWGNDYGYTF	TGTGCCAGCAGCTTAGCGTGGGGGAACGACTATGGCTACACCTTC
TRBD2	-	TRBJ2-3	TRBV7-2	CASSLVAASGGVTDTQYF	TGTGCCAGCAGCTTAGTTGCGGCTAGCGGGGGGGTAACAGATACGCAGTATTTT
TRBD2	-	TRBJ2-1	TRBV4-1	CASRKAGLAGDNEQFF	TGCGCCAGCAGAAAAGCAGGGTTAGCGGGGGACAATGAGCAGTTCTTC
TRBD1	-	TRBJ2-7	TRBV28	CASSTGGIPNGF	TGTGCCAGCAGTACAGGGGGCATCCCCAATGGGTTC
-	once	TRBJ1-2	TRBV30	CAWSEGYPYGYTF	TGTGCCTGGAGTGAGGGGTACCCCTATGGCTACACCTTC
-	-	TRBJ2-5	TRBV14	CASSPWTGQETQYF	TGTGCCAGCAGCCCATGGACGGGACAAGAGACCCAGTACTTC
TRBD1	once	TRBJ1-6	TRBV6-6	CASSSGQGNSPLHF	TGTGCCAGCAGTTCCGGACAGGGCAATTCACCCCTCCACTTT
-	-	TRBJ2-5	TRBV6-5	CASSSRIGQETQYF	TGTGCCAGCAGTTCGCGGATCGGCCAAGAGACCCAGTACTTC
-	-	TRBJ2-5	TRBV13	CASSLGHSQETQYF	TGTGCCAGCAGCTTAGGGCATTCACAAGAGACCCAGTACTTC
TRBD2	-	TRBJ2-7	TRBV7-9	CASSAGLAGAQGYEQYF	TGTGCCAGCAGCGCGGGACTAGCGGGAGCTCAGGGATACGAGCAGTACTTC
-	-	TRBJ1-4	TRBV13	CASSLGPGEKLFF	TGTGCCAGCAGCCTCGGGCCGGGCGAAAAACTGTTTTTT
-	-	TRBJ2-5	TRBV2	CASSEPETQYF	TGTGCCAGCAGTGAACCGGAGACCCAGTACTTC
-	-	TRBJ2-7	TRBV30	CAWATVYEQYF	TGTGCCTGGGCCACAGTCTACGAGCAGTACTTC
-	-	TRBJ2-3	TRBV5-1	CASSFQGSGAQYF	TGCGCCAGCAGCTTCCAGGGGTCAGGGGCGCAGTATTTT
TRBD1	-	TRBJ2-3	TRBV4-1	CASSQEDRSRIGTDTQYF	TGCGCCAGCAGCCAAGAGGACAGGTCCCGAATTGGCACAGATACGCAGTATTTT
-	-	TRBJ1-3	TRBV18	CASSPPLWQSSGNTIYF	TGTGCCAGCTCACCACCGCTCTGGCAGTCCTCTGGAAACACCATATATTTT
-	-	TRBJ2-1	TRBV7-2	CASSLDQSAYNEQFF	TGTGCCAGCAGCTTGGACCAAAGCGCCTACAATGAGCAGTTCTTC
-	-	TRBJ2-7	TRBV5-6	CASSLGRSYEQYF	TGTGCCAGCAGCTTGGGAAGGTCCTACGAGCAGTACTTC
-	-	TRBJ1-2	TRBV5-6	CASSYEGSNYGYTF	TGTGCCAGCAGCTATGAGGGGTCTAACTATGGCTACACCTTC
-	-	TRBJ2-5	TRBV4-1	CASSQDYGRGRYF	TGCGCCAGCAGCCAAGATTACGGGCGCGGGCGGTACTTC
-	-	TRBJ1-2	TRBV5-1	CASSFGGRGIAYYGYTF	TGCGCCAGCAGCTTTGGGGGTCGCGGAATCGCTTACTATGGCTACACCTTC
-	-	TRBJ2-3	TRBV7-7	CASSRGYGDTQYF	TGTGCCAGCAGCCGCGGGTATGGAGATACGCAGTATTTT
-	few	TRBJ2-5	TRBV14	CASSQGGGGSGETQYF	TGTGCCAGCAGCCAAGGGGGAGGCGGCTCCGGAGAGACCCAGTACTTC
-	-	TRBJ1-5	TRBV7-2	CASSLYAQPQHF	TGTGCCAGCAGCTTATATGCTCAGCCCCAGCATTTT
TRBD1	-	TRBJ2-3	TRBV27	CASSLLRDRITDTQYF	TGTGCCAGCAGCCTCCTCCGGGACAGGATCACAGATACGCAGTATTTT
-	-	TRBJ2-7	TRBV6-5	CASSSLSYEQYF	TGTGCCAGCAGTTCCCTTTCATACGAGCAGTACTTC
-	-	TRBJ1-1	TRBV29-1	CSSSGGDTEAFF	TGCAGTTCCAGCGGAGGGGACACTGAAGCTTTCTTT
-	-	TRBJ1-5	TRBV4-3	CASKGRGQPQHF	TGCGCCAGCAAAGGTCGGGGGCAGCCCCAGCATTTT
-	-	TRBJ2-7	TRBV4-3	CASSHTTGAYEQYF	TGCGCCAGCAGCCATACAACAGGAGCCTACGAGCAGTACTTC
-	-	TRBJ2-7	TRBV6-1	CASSKGGYEQYF	TGTGCCAGCAGCAAGGGGGGCTACGAGCAGTACTTC
-	-	TRBJ2-6	TRBV19	CASSITGANVLTF	TGTGCCAGTAGTATCACTGGGGCCAACGTCCTGACTTTC
-	-	TRBJ1-1	TRBV5-1	CASSAGRFNTEAFF	TGCGCCAGCAGTGCTGGGAGGTTTAACACTGAAGCTTTCTTT
-	-	TRBJ2-7	TRBV28	CASSQRRGSYEQYF	TGTGCCAGCAGTCAACGTAGGGGCAGCTACGAGCAGTACTTC
-	-	TRBJ1-1	TRBV19	CASSIVGKNTEAFF	TGTGCCAGTAGTATAGTAGGAAAGAACACTGAAGCTTTCTTT
-	-	TRBJ2-7	TRBV7-9	CASSFTTSSYEQYF	TGTGCCAGCAGCTTTACTACGTCCTCCTACGAGCAGTACTTC
-	-	TRBJ1-5	TRBV7-9	CASSLGLGDQPQHF	TGTGCCAGCAGCTTAGGTCTTGGAGATCAGCCCCAGCATTTT
TRBD1	once	TRBJ2-7	TRBV28	CASSEGTVHYEQYF	TGTGCCAGCAGTGAAGGGACAGTTCACTACGAGCAGTACTTC
-	-	TRBJ2-7	TRBV5-6	CASSLMGSYEQYF	TGTGCCAGCAGCTTGATGGGTTCCTACGAGCAGTACTTC
-	-	TRBJ1-4	TRBV7-2	CASSLISTNEKLFF	TGTGCCAGCAGCCTAATATCGACTAATGAAAAACTGTTTTTT
TRBD2	-	TRBJ2-5	TRBV5-6	CASAPGGLAGGIETQYF	TGTGCCAGCGCCCCGGGTGGGCTAGCGGGGGGAATTGAGACCCAGTACTTC
-	once	TRBJ2-2	TRBV5-1	CASSFGGNTGELFF	TGCGCCAGCAGCTTTGGGGGGAACACCGGGGAGCTGTTTTTT
-	once	TRBJ2-3	TRBV14	CASSRYRLTDTQYF	TGTGCCAGCAGCCGGTACAGGCTCACAGATACGCAGTATTTT
TRBD2	once	TRBJ2-1	TRBV10-3	CAISSLARGLAANEQFF	TGTGCCATCAGTTCCCTCGCACGGGGACTAGCGGCCAATGAGCAGTTCTTC
-	-	TRBJ2-7	TRBV6-5	CASSYPLDGKREQYF	TGTGCCAGCAGTTACCCGTTGGACGGGAAAAGAGAGCAGTACTTC
-	few	TRBJ1-5	TRBV10-3	CAISPDNQPQHF	TGTGCCATCTCTCCGGACAATCAGCCCCAGCATTTT
-	-	TRBJ2-6	TRBV5-3	CARSSTSGTGANVLTF	TGTGCCAGAAGCTCTACCTCAGGGACCGGGGCCAACGTCCTGACTTTC
-	few	TRBJ1-1	TRBV25-1	CASSEAGFSEAFF	TGTGCCAGCAGTGAAGCAGGGTTCTCTGAAGCTTTCTTT
-	once	TRBJ1-2	TRBV28	CASSFKSYGYTF	TGTGCCAGCAGTTTCAAGTCCTATGGCTACACCTTC
-	-	TRBJ1-1	TRBV19	CASSIGGPEAFF	TGTGCCAGTAGTATCGGAGGGCCTGAAGCTTTCTTT
TRBD1	-	TRBJ1-1	TRBV6-5	CASRQGGTEAFF	TGTGCCAGCAGGCAGGGGGGGACTGAAGCTTTCTTT
-	-	TRBJ1-2	TRBV5-1	CASSLDHYGYTF	TGCGCCAGCAGCTTGGACCACTATGGCTACACCTTC
TRBD2	-	TRBJ2-1	TRBV18	CASSPLAGPSNEQFF	TGTGCCAGCTCACCACTAGCGGGGCCTTCCAATGAGCAGTTCTTC
-	-	TRBJ2-4	TRBV10-3	CAIRSDVQGGNIQYF	TGTGCCATCAGGTCCGACGTACAGGGGGGGAACATTCAGTACTTC